Listed here are 29 T cell receptor beta chains from one sample, sequenced in a study of OX40 agonist ivuxolimab in advanced cancers. Method: immunoSEQ multiplex PCR; TCRdb's copy keeps in-frame clones and lacks some. The data show about 59,000 clones, approximately 87% seen once. Source: CD4+ or CD8+ T cells sorted from blood, taken in a trial of the OX40 agonist ivuxolimab. Source of these receptors: an adult with an advanced solid tumor such as melanoma, head and neck, liver or kidney cancer.

The chain employs TRBV4-1 and TRBJ1-5; D uncertain. Germline loops: CDR1 MGHRA, CDR2 YSYEKL. This CDR3 has 15 residues. Trimming removed 2 bases at V and 3 bases at J, with 11 bases between. CDR3 sequence: CASSQSAFHNQPQHF. In nucleotides, the CDR3 is TGCGCCAGCAGCCAAAGTGCGTTCCACAATCAGCCCCAGCATTTT.

V is TRBV5-1 and J is TRBJ2-7; TRBD1 matches at 9 bases. Trimming took 3 bases from V and 3 from J; bases not matched to a gene: 4. The CDR3 runs to 14 residues. Germline assignment: CDR1 SGHRS and CDR2 YFSETQ. The CDR3 DNA follows: TGCGCCAGCAGCTACGGACAGGGGATCTACGAGCAGTACTTC. It codes for CASSYGQGIYEQYF.

Here the CDR3 DNA reads TGCGCCAGCAGCTTTTACGAGTCGGTGGACACTGAAGCTTTCTTT. Protein: CASSFYESVDTEAFF. The rearrangement uses TRBV5-1 and TRBJ1-1; D is unclear. Trimming left V 2 bases short and J 3 bases short, with 14 bases between. This CDR3 has 15 amino acids. Germline values: CDR1 SGHRS, CDR2 YFSETQ.

This sequence joins TRBV29-1 and TRBJ1-5; no firm D call. The germline V gene encodes CDR1 SQVTM and CDR2 ANQGSEA. The CDR3 sequence is 14 residues long. Trimming took off 6 bases at V and 0 bases at J, with 12 bases between the two ends. CDR3 in amino acids: CSVSDGNSNQPQHF. Here the CDR3 DNA reads TGCAGCGTCTCGGACGGGAATAGCAATCAGCCCCAGCATTTT.

The CDR3 region is CASSKRQESTDTQYF. In DNA, the CDR3 is TGTGCCAGCAGCAAACGACAGGAGAGCACAGATACGCAGTATTTT. V gene TRBV4-2 combines with J gene TRBJ2-3; D is perhaps TRBD1 (6 bases). V lost 5 bases to trimming and J lost 0 bases, with 12 bases between them. CDR1 is LGHNA and CDR2 is YNFKEQ in the germline V gene. There are 15 residues in the CDR3.

J is TRBJ2-2 and V is TRBV15; 8 nucleotides align to TRBD1. CDR1 and CDR2 (germline): LNHNV, YYDKDF (reference sequence). Losses at the gene ends were 6 bases for V and 7 bases for J; bases not matched to a gene: 7. This CDR3 has 14 amino acids. This chain's CDR3 is CATRARGLVGELFF. CDR3 coding DNA: TGTGCCACCAGGGCCAGGGGGCTTGTCGGGGAGCTGTTTTTT.

The chain employs TRBV5-1 and TRBJ2-1, with 15 bases matching TRBD2. This CDR3 is built from 20 residues. Germline V gene lookup returns CDR1 SGHRS and CDR2 YFSETQ. Unmatched junction bases numbered 16, after V lost 5 bases and J lost 4 bases. CDR3 sequence reads: CASSLPGTSGRTDGYNEQFF. The DNA of the CDR3 is TGCGCCAGCAGTTTACCCGGGACTAGCGGGAGGACTGATGGTTACAATGAGCAGTTCTTC.

The chain carries TRBV7-2 and TRBJ2-7, with 8 positions matching TRBD2. Germline CDR1 and CDR2: SGHTA and FQGNSA. J gave up 5 bases and V 1 base, and 1 base lay outside the gene matches. The CDR3 sequence is 13 residues long. DNA for the CDR3: TGTGCCAGCAGCTTAGGCGGGGGGCACGAGCAGTACTTC. Translating gives CASSLGGGHEQYF.

The chain recombines TRBV5-6 with TRBJ1-2; 7 bases map to TRBD1. The CDR3 runs 15 residues. Germline V gene lookup returns CDR1 SGHDT and CDR2 YYEEEE. The ends lost 0 bases at V and 4 bases at J; junction bases unmatched: 6. CDR3 protein: CASSLGQGWVYGYTF. In nucleotides, the CDR3 is TGTGCCAGCAGCTTGGGACAGGGATGGGTCTATGGCTACACCTTC.

The chain has TRBV9 and TRBJ1-2; tentative D call: TRBD1 (6 bases). CDR3 length: 14 residues. Trimming took off 3 bases at V and 4 bases at J, with 13 bases between the two ends. CDR1 and CDR2 (germline): SGDLS, YYNGEE. The CDR3 DNA reads TGTGCCAGCAGCGGGGGGCAGGGCCCCTATGGCTACACCTTC. It encodes CASSGGQGPYGYTF.

V gene TRBV19 combines with J gene TRBJ1-1; D is possibly TRBD1 (5 bases). V lost 6 bases and J lost 11, with 13 bases in between. Germline V gives CDR1 LNHDA, CDR2 SQIVND (reference sequence). This CDR3 has 11 residues. CDR3: CASRRGREAFF. CDR3 in DNA: TGTGCCAGTAGACGGGGCAGAGAGGCTTTCTTT.

This clone was seen a few times. The chain uses TRBV5-4 and TRBJ1-4; no firm D call. The germline V and J ends were trimmed by 2 bases and 8 bases, with 10 bases remaining between them. Germline V gene lookup returns CDR1 SGHNT and CDR2 YYREEE (reference sequence). This CDR3 spans 13 amino acids. For the CDR3, the DNA is TGTGCCAGCAGCTTAGAAACAGCAGAAAAACTGTTTTTT. Its translation: CASSLETAEKLFF. Full variable domain (missing parts from reference TRBV5-4 and TRBJ1-4): ETGVTQSPTHLIKTRGQQVTLRCSSQSGHNTVSWYQQALGQGPQFIFQYYREEENGRGNFPPRFSGLQFPNYSSELNVNALELDDSALYLCASSLETAEKLFFGSGTQLSVL.

The rearrangement uses TRBV14 and TRBJ1-2; TRBD1 agrees at 7 bases. V shed 5 bases and J 4 bases; nucleotides not matched to a gene: 7. Germline V lookup: CDR1 SGHDN, CDR2 FVKESK. This CDR3 has 14 amino acids. The chain's CDR3 is CASSKNAGGYGYTF. DNA of the CDR3: TGTGCCAGCAGCAAAAATGCAGGGGGCTATGGCTACACCTTC. The full variable domain, rest sourced from reference TRBV14 and TRBJ1-2, is EAGVTQFPSHSVIEKGQTVTLRCDPISGHDNLYWYRRVMGKEIKFLLHFVKESKQDESGMPNNRFLAERTGGTYSTLKVQPAELEDSGVYFCASSKNAGGYGYTFGSGTRLTVV.

V is TRBV6-6 and J is TRBJ2-7; D perhaps matches TRBD1 (6 bases). V shed 5 bases and J shed 1 base, with 12 bases lying between them. The length of the CDR3 is 14 residues. Germline V gene data show CDR1 as MNHNY and CDR2 as SVGAGI (reference sequence). The chain's CDR3 is CASSPGTPSYEQYF. In DNA, the CDR3 is TGTGCCAGCAGTCCCGGGACACCTTCCTACGAGCAGTACTTC.

The chain employs TRBV5-1 and TRBJ2-5, with 10 bases identical to TRBD1. Germline loops: CDR1 SGHRS, CDR2 YFSETQ. With V trimmed by 1 base and J by 2 bases, 2 bases remained unmatched. CDR3 length: 15 residues. CDR3 bases: TGCGCCAGCAGCTTGTGGGGACAGGGGCAAGAGACCCAGTACTTC. The encoded protein is CASSLWGQGQETQYF.

The rearrangement uses TRBV6-5 and TRBJ1-2, with TRBD1 as a possible D gene (5 bases). The CDR3 length is 13 residues. Germline values: CDR1 MNHEY, CDR2 SVGAGI. Trimming removed 6 bases at V and 6 bases at J, with 14 bases between. CDR3 in DNA: TGTGCCAGCAGGGAGACAGTGGGCAATGGCTACACCTTC. Translated, it gives CASRETVGNGYTF.

The chain couples TRBV7-9 to TRBJ2-1; no firm D call. V was cut by 5 bases and J by 7 bases, with 6 bases left in between. The CDR3 covers 11 residues. Per the germline V gene, CDR1 is SEHNR and CDR2 is FQNEAQ (reference sequence). The CDR3 sequence is CASSLQNEQFF. In nucleotides, the CDR3 is TGTGCCAGCAGCCTACAAAATGAGCAGTTCTTC.

The rearrangement uses TRBV7-2 and TRBJ2-1; either TRBD1 or TRBD2 may supply D (5 bases each). Germline lookup yields CDR1 SGHTA and CDR2 FQGNSA. The CDR3 length is 12 residues. V lost 1 base and J lost 9, with 7 bases in between. The CDR3 loop is CASSLERGEQFF. For the CDR3, the DNA is TGTGCCAGCAGCTTAGAGAGGGGTGAGCAGTTCTTC.

The chain links TRBV18 to TRBJ2-4; 11 bases fit TRBD2. J lost 5 bases, V lost 5 bases, and 2 bases had no gene match. The CDR3 runs to 14 residues. CDR1 KGHSH and CDR2 LQKENI come from the germline V gene. DNA for the CDR3: TGTGCCAGCTCAATACTAGCGGGAGAAAACATTCAGTACTTC. This encodes CASSILAGENIQYF.

The chain joins TRBV9 to TRBJ2-5; possible D gene TRBD1, 7 bases. Germline-derived CDR1 and CDR2 are SGDLS and YYNGEE. The CDR3 loop spans 14 amino acids. V was trimmed by 1 base and J by 4 bases, leaving 11 bases between them. CDR3 region: CASSVQGGPETQYF. The DNA of the CDR3 is TGTGCCAGCAGCGTACAGGGGGGTCCAGAGACCCAGTACTTC.

The V gene is TRBV18, the J gene TRBJ1-6; TRBD1 aligns across 7 bases. This CDR3 spans 16 amino acids. Germline trimming cut 2 bases from V and 7 bases from J; bases unmatched to any gene: 8. Germline values: CDR1 KGHSH, CDR2 LQKENI. CDR3 region: CASSPVAGRGNSPLHF. Written as DNA, the CDR3 is TGTGCCAGCTCACCAGTCGCCGGCAGGGGGAATTCACCCCTCCACTTT.

This chain links TRBV2 with TRBJ1-5; D is possibly TRBD1 (5 bases). The CDR3 covers 14 residues. Germline CDR1 SNHLY, CDR2 FYNNEI. Between the trimmed V and J ends, which lost 1 base and 7 bases, there was a span of 11 bases. The CDR3 sequence: CASSEGPGRQPQHF. In nucleotides, the CDR3 is TGTGCCAGCAGTGAAGGCCCAGGGAGGCAGCCCCAGCATTTT. The full variable domain, rest sourced from reference TRBV2 and TRBJ1-5, is EPEVTQTPSHQVTQMGQEVILRCVPISNHLYFYWYRQILGQKVEFLVSFYNNEISEKSEIFDDQFSVERPDGSNFTLKIRSTKLEDSAMYFCASSEGPGRQPQHFGDGTRLSIL.

This rearrangement joins TRBV7-9 to TRBJ2-5; 12 nucleotides match TRBD1. The junction had 3 bases not matched to a gene; V was cut back by 5 bases and J by 5 bases. Germline V lookup: CDR1 SEHNR, CDR2 FQNEAQ (reference sequence). This CDR3 contains 14 residues. CDR3: CASSLGTGGETQYF. The CDR3 bases are TGTGCCAGCAGCCTCGGGACAGGGGGCGAGACCCAGTACTTC.

This clone was picked up one time. This chain joins TRBV28 and TRBJ2-1; D remains ambiguous. Germline values: CDR1 MDHEN, CDR2 SYDVKM. This CDR3 has 13 amino acids. The V gene lost 4 bases and the J gene lost 6 bases, with 10 bases spanning the gap. The DNA for the CDR3 is TGTGCCAGCAGTTCGCCCTTTTCCAATGAGCAGTTCTTC. Translation: CASSSPFSNEQFF.

The V call is TRBV11-2, the J call TRBJ1-2; no clear D. The germline V and J ends were trimmed by 2 bases and 4 bases, with 14 bases remaining between them. The CDR3 loop spans 15 amino acids. Germline loops: CDR1 SGHAT, CDR2 FQNNGV. This CDR3 reads CASSLPRDVSYGYTF. The CDR3 coding sequence is TGTGCCAGCAGCTTACCAAGAGACGTGAGCTATGGCTACACCTTC.

CDR3 bases: TGTGCCAGCAGCCGAGTTAGTGTTGGGTCAGAGACCCAGTACTTC. As protein: CASSRVSVGSETQYF. The J gene is TRBJ2-5, the V gene TRBV7-6; no reliable D call. V was pared by 5 bases and J by 4 bases, with 17 bases between. This CDR3 spans 15 amino acids. Germline CDR1 is SGHVS and CDR2 is FNYEAQ.

The V call is TRBV6-6, the J call TRBJ1-1; the D gene is possibly TRBD1 (6 bases). V dropped 2 bases and J dropped 10 bases, with 8 bases sitting between them. The CDR3 contains 11 residues. Germline values: CDR1 MNHNY, CDR2 SVGAGI (reference sequence). The chain's CDR3 is CASSYGRGAFF. CDR3 DNA: TGTGCCAGCAGTTACGGCAGGGGAGCTTTCTTT.

The chain is built from TRBV11-2 and TRBJ1-1; D unclear. The germline V and J ends were trimmed by 4 bases and 4 bases, with 10 bases remaining between them. CDR1 and CDR2 from the germline V gene are SGHAT and FQNNGV. This CDR3 is 13 amino acids long. In nucleotides, the CDR3 is TGTGCCAGCAGCTCCGGACGGATCACTGAAGCTTTCTTT. Translated: CASSSGRITEAFF.

The genes are TRBV30 and TRBJ1-5, with TRBD1 as a possible D gene (5 bases). The CDR3 is 15 residues long. Trimming took off 7 bases at V and 0 bases at J, with 16 bases between the two ends. Germline CDR1 GTSNPN, CDR2 SVGIG (reference sequence). CDR3 nucleotide sequence: TGTGCCTTAACCCGGGACGGTTATAGCAATCAGCCCCAGCATTTT. Amino acid sequence: CALTRDGYSNQPQHF.